A single sample is the source of the 7 T cell receptor beta chains below, sequenced in a study of shared clonotypes between healthy human individuals. Data came from immunoSEQ multiplex PCR; TCRdb stores just in-frame clones and leaves some out. The data show 2 million to 2.5 million clones, nearly 97% seen once. The sequenced sample was naive CD4+ T cells sorted from blood. Subset given: CD45RA+ positively selected. The receptors here all came from a man between 18 and 35 years old in good health.

The chain has TRBV6-5 and TRBJ1-6, with 9 nucleotides matching TRBD1. Germline V CDR1 and CDR2: MNHEY, SVGAGI. CDR3 size: 15 residues. The J segment lost 10 bases and the V segment lost 6 bases, leaving 10 bases of the junction unmatched. The CDR3 sequence is CASSPGDRVFSPLHF. CDR3 coding DNA: TGTGCCAGCAGCCCTGGGGACAGGGTATTCTCACCCCTCCACTTT.

V and J are TRBV30 and TRBJ1-6, with D uncertain. V was shortened by 2 bases and J by 7 bases, with 15 bases between the two germline ends. Germline assignment: CDR1 GTSNPN and CDR2 SVGIG (reference sequence). The CDR3 has 15 amino acids. CDR3 nucleotide sequence: TGTGCCTGGAGTTTAGGCCGCCCGGGGAATTCACCCCTCCACTTT. As protein: CAWSLGRPGNSPLHF.

The V call is TRBV7-2, the J call TRBJ2-7, with a tentative D call TRBD2 (6 bases). V lost 1 base and J lost 0, with 13 bases in between. In germline, CDR1 is SGHTA, CDR2 FQGNSA. The CDR3 runs 16 residues. The CDR3: CASSLDGGSASYEQYF. The CDR3 nucleotides read TGTGCCAGCAGCTTAGACGGGGGAAGCGCCTCCTACGAGCAGTACTTC.

A single count supports this clone. The V call is TRBV6-5, the J call TRBJ2-3, with TRBD2 matching 9 bases. CDR1 and CDR2 from the germline V gene are MNHEY and SVGAGI. V was pared by 4 bases and J by 0 bases, with 5 bases of the junction left unmatched. The CDR3 has 16 amino acids. CDR3 DNA sequence: TGTGCCAGCAGTTCCTATAGCGGGGGAAGCACAGATACGCAGTATTTT. As protein: CASSSYSGGSTDTQYF.

This sequence joins TRBV19 and TRBJ2-7, with TRBD2 matching 7 bases. From germline, CDR1 is LNHDA and CDR2 SQIVND (reference sequence). V lost 4 bases and J lost 2; bases outside the gene matches: 8. The CDR3 loop spans 15 amino acids. The CDR3 spells CASSTLADITYEQYF. The CDR3 region has the DNA TGTGCCAGTAGTACCCTAGCGGATATAACCTACGAGCAGTACTTC.

V gene TRBV11-3 combines with J gene TRBJ2-1; 10 nucleotides match TRBD1. The ends lost 4 bases at V and 8 bases at J; junction bases unmatched: 8. The CDR3 covers 15 residues. Looked up from germline, CDR1 is SGHNT and CDR2 is YENEEA. CDR3 nucleotides: TGTGCCAGCAGCTCCCGGACAGGGGGTCACGATGAGCAGTTCTTC. Translated: CASSSRTGGHDEQFF.

The chain employs TRBV19 and TRBJ2-5, with D possibly matching TRBD2 (5 bases). The ends were cut back, 3 bases at V and 4 bases at J, with 12 bases in the middle. The CDR3 contains 14 residues. Per germline, CDR1 LNHDA and CDR2 SQIVND (reference sequence). The CDR3 sequence is CASSMNSGRETQYF. CDR3 DNA sequence: TGTGCCAGTAGTATGAACAGCGGCCGAGAGACCCAGTACTTC. Full variable domain (rest looked up from reference TRBV19 and TRBJ2-5): DGGITQSPKYLFRKEGQNVTLSCEQNLNHDAMYWYRQDPGQGLRLIYYSQIVNDFQKGDIAEGYSVSREKKESFPLTVTSAQKNPTAFYLCASSMNSGRETQYFGPGTRLLVL.